Sequencing of this T cell receptor beta chain was carried out in a study of early T cells in non-severe SARS-CoV-2 infection. Study background: RNA in bulk from unsorted whole blood was sequenced, and chains were unpaired. Overall study results and limits: Missing private and CD4 specificities, VDJdb matching favored anti-spike CD8 responses.

In this sample, this clonotype turned up many times. Its specificity is not known. Attached unique molecular identifiers marked individual cDNA molecules. A single record per CDR3 protein comes from TCRdb applying MiXCR to the 5' RACE reads. The sample includes fewer than 80,000 distinct CDR3 sequences, about 13% seen only once; the top ten take approximately 5.2%. Sequenced material: whole blood. The sequence derives from an adult who was a healthcare worker with PCR-confirmed SARS-CoV-2 infection or an uninfected control (not recorded which).

Here the CDR3 reads CASSPETGKEAFF. CDR3 in DNA: TGTGCCAGCTCACCAGAGACGGGGAAAGAAGCTTTCTTT. The V and J genes are TRBV18 and TRBJ1-1; no clear D. Germline V lookup: CDR1 KGHSH, CDR2 LQKENI. This CDR3 contains 13 residues. V shed 2 bases and J shed 8 bases, with 12 bases lying between them.